Each of the 10 T cell receptor beta chains below was sequenced from the same sample in a study of Ad26.COV2.S vaccination and SARS-CoV-2 variants. This sample's treatment: roughly 18 received Ad26.COV2.S at low or high dose, single or two shots; about 5 received placebo; per-sample allocation not given. The samples date from day 63 after the first vaccine or placebo injection. Libraries were prepared by immunoSEQ multiplex PCR; TCRdb keeps only in-frame clonotypes and omits some of them. This repertoire shows hundreds of thousands of clones, roughly 84% found once; its top ten account for 3.4%. The sequencing used peripheral blood, collected in a trial of Ad26.COV2.S vaccine versus placebo. These receptors all come from a person aged 18-60 years who received the Ad26.COV2.S COVID-19 vaccine or a placebo.

The chain combines TRBV4-2 with TRBJ2-1, with D possibly TRBD1 on 6 matching bases. From germline, CDR1 is LGHNA and CDR2 YNFKEQ. The V end lost 1 base, the J end lost 0 bases, and 10 bases lay between the germline ends. CDR3 size: 16 residues. CDR3 nucleotides: TGTGCCAGCAGCCAAGTTCAGGGGAGCTCCTACAATGAGCAGTTCTTC. Translating it yields CASSQVQGSSYNEQFF.

The chain employs TRBV6-1 and TRBJ1-1; D unresolved. The CDR3 has 13 amino acids. The V end lost 2 bases, the J end lost 0 bases, and 4 bases lay between the germline ends. Germline V lookup: CDR1 MNHNS, CDR2 SASEGT. The CDR3 spells CASSESLNTEAFF. CDR3 coding DNA: TGTGCCAGCAGTGAAAGTCTGAACACTGAAGCTTTCTTT.

The chain combines TRBV9 with TRBJ2-5; no clear D. Trimming left V 7 bases short and J 2 bases short, with 9 bases between. The CDR3 has 12 residues. Germline loops: CDR1 SGDLS, CDR2 YYNGEE. CDR3 in amino acids: CASGPAQETQYF. The DNA of the CDR3 is TGTGCCAGCGGGCCGGCGCAAGAGACCCAGTACTTC.

The chain uses TRBV10-3 and TRBJ1-4, with D possibly matching TRBD1 (6 bases). Germline V CDR1 and CDR2: ENHRY, SYGVKD. Trimming stripped 10 bases from V and 3 bases from J, with 15 bases between. The CDR3 consists of 14 residues. CDR3 DNA sequence: TGTGCCAGTAAGCCGGGACACGCTAATGAAAAACTGTTTTTT. It specifies CASKPGHANEKLFF.

This clone was observed once. The rearrangement uses TRBV24-1 and TRBJ1-1, with D tentatively TRBD1 (5 bases). Trimming removed 4 bases from V and 4 bases from J, with 12 bases in between. The CDR3 is 14 residues long. CDR1 and CDR2 (germline): KGHDR, SFDVKD. CDR3 bases: TGTGCCACCAGTGACCCGGGGACGGGCACTGAAGCTTTCTTT. Translated, it gives CATSDPGTGTEAFF.

In the case of this clone: The same CDR3 can be traced to other DNA sequences in this sample. The chain is built from TRBV12-3 or TRBV12-4 and TRBJ1-4; D is unresolved. V was shortened by 2 bases and J by 8 bases, with 3 bases between the two germline ends. This CDR3 is 11 amino acids long. CDR3: CASSLNEKLFF. CDR3 in DNA: TGTGCCAGCAGTTTAAACGAAAAACTGTTTTTT.

The CDR3 nucleotides read TGCGCCAGCGGACAAGGAATGGGAGAGACCCAGTACTTC. Protein: CASGQGMGETQYF. The chain employs TRBV4-1 and TRBJ2-5; tentatively, D is TRBD1 (5 bases). Germline CDR1 MGHRA, CDR2 YSYEKL. V lost 8 bases and J 4 bases, leaving 14 bases between the germline ends. The CDR3 loop spans 13 amino acids.

This chain connects TRBV7-3 to TRBJ1-2; no definite D call. The CDR3 runs 13 residues. V lost 3 bases, J lost 0 bases, and 5 bases lay in between. Germline loops: CDR1 SGHTA, CDR2 FQGTGA. CDR3 protein: CASSFRANYGYTF. DNA of the CDR3: TGTGCCAGCAGCTTCCGTGCTAACTATGGCTACACCTTC.

V is TRBV24-1 and J is TRBJ2-1; weak D call: TRBD1 (8 bases). Trimming shortened V by 5 bases and J by 8 bases, and 12 bases separated the two germline ends. This CDR3 has 13 amino acids. In germline, CDR1 is KGHDR, CDR2 SFDVKD. CDR3 in DNA: TGTGCCACCAGTGGGACAGGGAGGGATGAGCAGTTCTTC. This gives the protein CATSGTGRDEQFF.

This clone was seen only once. The genes are TRBV6-2 or TRBV6-3 and TRBJ1-1, with D uncertain. Germline CDR1 and CDR2: MNHEY and SVGEGT. CDR3 length equals 15 residues. V lost 2 bases and J lost 10, with 20 bases in between. This chain's CDR3 is CASSYGSMSASIAFF. The CDR3 DNA reads as TGTGCCAGCAGTTACGGCAGCATGAGCGCTTCCATAGCTTTCTTT.